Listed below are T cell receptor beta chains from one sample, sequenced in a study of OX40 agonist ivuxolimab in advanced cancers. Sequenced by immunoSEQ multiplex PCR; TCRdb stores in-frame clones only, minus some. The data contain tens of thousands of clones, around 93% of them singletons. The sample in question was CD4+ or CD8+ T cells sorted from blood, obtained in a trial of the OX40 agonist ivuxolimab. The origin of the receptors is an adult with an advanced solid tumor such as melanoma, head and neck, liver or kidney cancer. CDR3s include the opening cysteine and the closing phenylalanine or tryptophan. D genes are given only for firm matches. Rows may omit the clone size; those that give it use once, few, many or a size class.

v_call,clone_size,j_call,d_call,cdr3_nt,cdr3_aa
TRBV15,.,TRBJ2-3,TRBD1,TGTGCCACCAGCAGAGATCTGGCAGGGGGTACAGATACGCAGTATTTT,CATSRDLAGGTDTQYF
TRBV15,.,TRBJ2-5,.,TGTGCCACCAGCAGAGATCCCCACGAGGGGAGAGGGCAAGAGACCCAGTACTTC,CATSRDPHEGRGQETQYF
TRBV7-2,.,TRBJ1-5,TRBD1,TGTGCCAGCAGCCTAGGAAGGGGGCAGCAGCCCCAGCATTTT,CASSLGRGQQPQHF
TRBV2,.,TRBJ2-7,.,TGTGCCAGCAGTGAAACTAGATTGGGCTCCTACGAGCAGTACTTC,CASSETRLGSYEQYF
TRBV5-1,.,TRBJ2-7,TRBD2,TGCGCCAGCAGCTTGGGACAGGAGGTAGCGGGAGGGCCTTACGAGCAGTACTTC,CASSLGQEVAGGPYEQYF
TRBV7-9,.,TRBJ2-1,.,TGTGCCAGCAGCTTGTTAGGCGGGATCGGCAATGAGCAGTTCTTC,CASSLLGGIGNEQFF
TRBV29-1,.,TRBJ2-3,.,TGCAGCGTTCGGACCAGCACAGATACGCAGTATTTT,CSVRTSTDTQYF
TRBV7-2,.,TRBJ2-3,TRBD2,TGTGCCAGCAGCTTAGGAGCGGCGGGAGGTCTATCAGATACGCAGTATTTT,CASSLGAAGGLSDTQYF
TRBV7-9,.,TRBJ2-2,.,TGTGCCAGCAGCCCACGACTAGTGGGCGAGACCGGGGAGCTGTTTTTT,CASSPRLVGETGELFF
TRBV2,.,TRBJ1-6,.,TGTGCCAGTGTCAGGGTATATAATTCACCCCTCCACTTT,CASVRVYNSPLHF
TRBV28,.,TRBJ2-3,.,TGTGCCAGCAGTTTAAGGGCTAGCGGCACAGATACGCAGTATTTT,CASSLRASGTDTQYF
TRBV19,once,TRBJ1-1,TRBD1,TGTGCCAGTAGTAAGGGACAGGGGGCGAACGTGAACACTGAAGCTTTCTTT,CASSKGQGANVNTEAFF
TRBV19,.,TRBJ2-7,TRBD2,TGTGCCAGTAAAGGACTAGCGGTAGGCGAGCAGTACTTC,CASKGLAVGEQYF
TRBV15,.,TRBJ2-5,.,TGTGCCACCAGCAGAGAGGGACTGGAGACCCAGTACTTC,CATSREGLETQYF
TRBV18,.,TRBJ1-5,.,TGTGCCAGCTCACACGGGACAACCTATAGCAATCAGCCCCAGCATTTT,CASSHGTTYSNQPQHF
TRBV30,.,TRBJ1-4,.,TGTGCCTGGACTGGGGGGTCAGGTGAAAAACTGTTTTTT,CAWTGGSGEKLFF
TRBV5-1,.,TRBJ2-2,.,TGCGCCAGCGGGCCAGGGATCACCGGGGAGCTGTTTTTT,CASGPGITGELFF
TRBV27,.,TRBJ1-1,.,TGTGCCAGCAGTTTATATCAGATGAACACTGAAGCTTTCTTT,CASSLYQMNTEAFF
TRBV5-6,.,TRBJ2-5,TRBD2,TGTGCCAGCAGCTTGCGGTTGGCGGGAGGGCCGGAGACCCAGTACTTC,CASSLRLAGGPETQYF
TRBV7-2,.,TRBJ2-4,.,TGTGCCAGCAGCTTACTAGCGAAGGGGACTATTCAGTACTTC,CASSLLAKGTIQYF
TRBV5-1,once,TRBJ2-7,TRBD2,TGCGCCAGCAGCCGTGGGGGAGGGAGCGGGTCCAGGGAGCAGTACTTC,CASSRGGGSGSREQYF
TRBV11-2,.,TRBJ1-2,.,TGTGCCAGCAGCTTATTGGGTCTGAGCAGGTCTGGCTACACCTTC,CASSLLGLSRSGYTF
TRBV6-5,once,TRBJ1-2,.,TGTGCCAGCAGCCGTGGGGACTATGGCTACACCTTC,CASSRGDYGYTF
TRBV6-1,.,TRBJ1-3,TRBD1,TGTGCCAGCAGTCCGGGGACAGGGGGAAACACCATATATTTT,CASSPGTGGNTIYF
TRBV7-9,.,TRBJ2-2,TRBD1,TGTGCCAGCCGAATCACAGGGGAAACCGGGGAGCTGTTTTTT,CASRITGETGELFF
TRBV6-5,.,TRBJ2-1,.,TGTGCCAGCAGTGGCCCCGGGGGCTACAATGAGCAGTTCTTC,CASSGPGGYNEQFF
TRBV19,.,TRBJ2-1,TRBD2,TGTGCCAGTGGGGTAGCGGGACTCTACAATGAGCAGTTCTTC,CASGVAGLYNEQFF
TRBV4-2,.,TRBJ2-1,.,TGTGCCAGCAGCCAAGTGTTGAGCTTCTCCTACAATGAGCAGTTCTTC,CASSQVLSFSYNEQFF
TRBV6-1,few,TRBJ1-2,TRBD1,TGTGCCAGCAGTGTTGTGACAGGGAGTGGCTACACCTTC,CASSVVTGSGYTF
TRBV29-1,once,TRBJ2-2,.,TGCAGCGTTACAGAAGCCGGGGAGCTGTTTTTT,CSVTEAGELFF
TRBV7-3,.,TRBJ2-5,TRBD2,TGTGCCAGCAGCTTAACTGGGAGCGGGAGGAACCAAGAGACCCAGTACTTC,CASSLTGSGRNQETQYF
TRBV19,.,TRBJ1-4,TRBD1,TGTGCCAGTAGTTTGAGAAGGACAGGGGGCTCAACTAATGAAAAACTGTTTTTT,CASSLRRTGGSTNEKLFF
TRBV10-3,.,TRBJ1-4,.,TGTGCCATCAGCGAAAGGGCCTCCGGGGGGCGTAATGAAAAACTGTTTTTT,CAISERASGGRNEKLFF
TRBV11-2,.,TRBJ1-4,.,TGTGCCAGCAGCTTAGGGGCCCCTGGGAATGAAAAACTGTTTTTT,CASSLGAPGNEKLFF
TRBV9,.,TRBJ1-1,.,TGTGCCAGCAGCCCCGGACAATTGAACACTGAAGCTTTCTTT,CASSPGQLNTEAFF
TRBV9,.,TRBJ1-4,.,TGTGCCAGCAGCGTACAGGGAGTGACTAATGAAAAACTGTTTTTT,CASSVQGVTNEKLFF
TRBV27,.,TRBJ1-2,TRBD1,TGTGCCAGCAGGGGACAGGGGGGTGCGAATGGCTACACCTTC,CASRGQGGANGYTF
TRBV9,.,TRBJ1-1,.,TGTGCCAGCAGCGTAGGACCGTCAGGGACTGAAGCTTTCTTT,CASSVGPSGTEAFF
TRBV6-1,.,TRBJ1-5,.,TGTGCCAGCAACCGACAGAGCAATCAGCCCCAGCATTTT,CASNRQSNQPQHF
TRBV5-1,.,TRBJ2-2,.,TGCGCCAGCAGCTTGCGGCCGCCTAGCGATAACACCGGGGAGCTGTTTTTT,CASSLRPPSDNTGELFF
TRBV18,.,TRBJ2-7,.,TGTGCCAGCTCACCATTGACCGCAGGGGGGTCCGAGCAGTACTTC,CASSPLTAGGSEQYF
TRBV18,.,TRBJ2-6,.,TGTGCCAGCTCACCTACTAGCTCTGGGGCCAACGTCCTGACTTTC,CASSPTSSGANVLTF
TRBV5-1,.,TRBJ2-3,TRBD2,TGCGCCAGCAGCTTCAATGCGGGAGGCCTCTCTGATACGCAGTATTTT,CASSFNAGGLSDTQYF
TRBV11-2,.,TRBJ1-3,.,TGTGCCAGCAGCCACTCTGGAAACACCATATATTTT,CASSHSGNTIYF
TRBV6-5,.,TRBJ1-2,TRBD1,TGTGCCAGCAGTGGAACGGGACAGGGAGTCTATGGCTACACCTTC,CASSGTGQGVYGYTF
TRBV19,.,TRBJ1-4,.,TGTGCCAGTAGTATCTGGCTCCATAATGAAAAACTGTTTTTT,CASSIWLHNEKLFF
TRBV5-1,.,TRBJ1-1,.,TGCGCCAGCAGCTCGGGAGTGACTCCCGAAGCTTTCTTT,CASSSGVTPEAFF
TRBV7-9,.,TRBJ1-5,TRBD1,TGTGCCAGCAGCTTAGGAGACAGGGTGCTCGATCAGCCCCAGCATTTT,CASSLGDRVLDQPQHF
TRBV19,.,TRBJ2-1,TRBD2,TGTGCCAGTAGTAGAGGTCCAGGGACTAGCTACAATGAGCAGTTCTTC,CASSRGPGTSYNEQFF
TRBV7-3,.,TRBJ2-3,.,TGTGCCAGCAGACCTTTGCCGGGACAACGGATTGATACGCAGTATTTT,CASRPLPGQRIDTQYF
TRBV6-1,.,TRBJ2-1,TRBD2,TGTGCCAGCACGGTTACGGGAGGCTCCTACAATGAGCAGTTCTTC,CASTVTGGSYNEQFF
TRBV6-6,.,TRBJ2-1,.,TGTGCCAGCAACGGACGTACCAACAATGAGCAGTTCTTC,CASNGRTNNEQFF
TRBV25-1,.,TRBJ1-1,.,TGTGCCAGCAGTGGCCGGGGGCCAACTGAAGCTTTCTTT,CASSGRGPTEAFF
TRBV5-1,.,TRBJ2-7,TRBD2,TGCGCCAGCAGCCCCGGGACTACCTTCTACGAGCAGTACTTC,CASSPGTTFYEQYF
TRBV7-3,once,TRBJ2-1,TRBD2,TGTGCCAGCAGCTTACTAGCGGACCGCTACAATGAGCAGTTCTTC,CASSLLADRYNEQFF